Below, 11 T cell receptor beta chains from the same sample are listed, as sequenced in a study of T-cell memory formation after mild COVID-19. Using its own MiXCR run on the 5' RACE reads, TCRdb lists one record per CDR3 protein. Among about 390,000 distinct CDR3 sequences, roughly 21% were seen once, and the ten largest hold 9.5% to 15%. The specimen was PBMCs or a T cell subset sorted from them (not recorded which). These receptors were obtained from an adult woman who had mild COVID-19 (a few samples of this study predate the infection). Cell type and time point are not known.

The V gene is TRBV20-1, the J gene TRBJ2-3; 10 nucleotides align to TRBD2. CDR3 size: 15 residues. V dropped 1 base and J dropped 1; count of bases not matched to a gene: 2. Germline V lookup: CDR1 DFQATT, CDR2 SNEGSKA (reference sequence). CDR3: CSARGTSGRTDTQYF. CDR3 in DNA: TGCAGTGCTAGAGGGACTAGCGGTCGCACAGATACGCAGTATTTT.

This clonotype was counted between two and nine times. The chain couples TRBV4-1 to TRBJ2-7; TRBD2 matches 7 bases. Trimming at V came to 5 bases and at J to 2 bases, leaving 3 bases not matched to a gene. Germline-derived CDR1 and CDR2 are MGHRA and YSYEKL. The CDR3 runs 13 residues. CDR3 nucleotides: TGCGCCAGCAGCTACGGACTAGCCTACGAGCAGTACTTC. This encodes CASSYGLAYEQYF.

CDR3 sequence (DNA): TGTGCCAGCAGCCTCGGGGCGTCTAACTATGGCTACACCTTC. Encoded protein: CASSLGASNYGYTF. The chain links TRBV9 to TRBJ1-2; tentative D call: TRBD1 (5 bases). Germline assignment: CDR1 SGDLS and CDR2 YYNGEE. This CDR3 comprises 14 residues. Trimming took 4 bases from V and 0 from J, leaving 10 bases between them.

The chain employs TRBV5-1 and TRBJ2-3; D not certain. The V and J ends lost 0 bases and 0 bases respectively, with 8 bases between them. The CDR3 runs 15 residues. Looked up from germline, CDR1 is SGHRS and CDR2 is YFSETQ. CDR3 sequence reads: CASSLGPTSTDTQYF. CDR3 coding DNA: TGCGCCAGCAGCTTGGGGCCGACTAGCACAGATACGCAGTATTTT. Based on the CDR3 plus reference TRBV5-1 and TRBJ2-3, the full variable domain is KAGVTQTPRYLIKTRGQQVTLSCSPISGHRSVSWYQQTPGQGLQFLFEYFSETQRNKGNFPGRFSGRQFSNSRSEMNVSTLELGDSALYLCASSLGPTSTDTQYFGPGTRLTVL.

The table lists this clonotype with many counts. The chain links TRBV20-1 to TRBJ2-3; possibly TRBD2 for D (7 bases). Trimming took off 3 bases at V and 4 bases at J, with 17 bases between the two ends. CDR3 length equals 15 residues. CDR1 and CDR2 from the germline V gene are DFQATT and SNEGSKA (reference sequence). This CDR3 is CSASPGGALADTQYF. CDR3 DNA sequence: TGCAGTGCTAGCCCTGGGGGGGCGCTGGCAGATACGCAGTATTTT.

There are a few counts of this clonotype. V and J are TRBV7-2 and TRBJ2-3; TRBD2 agrees at 7 bases. The CDR3 length is 15 residues. CDR1 is SGHTA and CDR2 is FQGNSA in the germline V gene. Unmatched junction bases numbered 8, after V lost 8 bases and J lost 0 bases. CDR3 protein: CASSPGGTSTDTQYF. The CDR3 DNA is TGTGCCAGCTCACCCGGGGGGACTAGCACAGATACGCAGTATTTT.

This chain connects TRBV6-5 to TRBJ1-2; maybe TRBD1 (5 bases). Germline V gene data show CDR1 as MNHEY and CDR2 as SVGAGI. V shed 7 bases and J shed 5 bases, with 17 bases lying between them. This CDR3 spans 14 amino acids. CDR3 sequence reads: CASIDSGPPYGYTF. The CDR3 DNA reads TGTGCCAGCATTGACAGCGGTCCTCCATATGGCTACACCTTC.

The chain is built from TRBV15 and TRBJ1-2, with 9 bases matching TRBD1. V gave up 6 bases and J gave up 3 bases; unmatched junction bases: 8. The CDR3 is 15 residues long. CDR1 is LNHNV, CDR2 YYDKDF, per germline (reference sequence). The CDR3 coding sequence is TGTGCCACCAGGGACAGGGGCGAGATGGACTATGGCTACACCTTC. Translation gives CATRDRGEMDYGYTF.

This clonotype appeared a single time. The CDR3 here is CASSQADAWSEQYF. DNA of the CDR3: TGTGCCAGCAGCCAAGCCGATGCATGGTCCGAGCAGTACTTC. The rearrangement links TRBV4-2 to TRBJ2-7; no clear D gene. V shed 1 base and J shed 6 bases, with 13 bases lying between them. Germline assignment: CDR1 LGHNA and CDR2 YNFKEQ. The CDR3 is 14 amino acids.

This chain links TRBV13 with TRBJ2-1; possibly TRBD2 for D (5 bases). V gave up 5 bases and J gave up 9 bases, with 14 bases separating them. Germline V gene sequence: CDR1 PRHDT, CDR2 FYEKMQ (reference sequence). The CDR3 has 13 amino acids. CDR3 residues: CASSPRGLGEQFF. The CDR3 DNA is TGTGCCAGCAGCCCCCGCGGGTTGGGTGAGCAGTTCTTC.

The chain links TRBV2 to TRBJ2-7, with a weak D call TRBD1 (6 bases). Germline V gene lookup returns CDR1 SNHLY and CDR2 FYNNEI. The CDR3 extends over 15 amino acids. V was trimmed by 7 bases and J by 6 bases, leaving 22 bases between them. CDR3 DNA: TGTGCCAGCATATCGTCCAGGGGAGTCCCGGGCGAGCAGTACTTC. It specifies CASISSRGVPGEQYF.